The subject of this entry is one T cell receptor (beta chain). Antigen: not known. This specimen belongs to a study of CD8+ T cells in alopecia areata. Study-wide results and limits: Clonality in lesional scalp, especially alopecia totalis/universalis, exceeded that of normal scalp.

The authors extracted RNA and reverse transcribed it into cDNA as the sequencing template. The table came from immunoSEQ multiplex PCR; TCRdb's copy has only in-frame clones and leaves some out. The sample consists of fewer than 150,000 clones, 56% of them appearing once. Treatment in this sample: oral pan-JAK inhibitor, 5-10 mg twice daily. Researchers gathered lesional scalp punch biopsies and peripheral blood from patients with alopecia areata. The CDR3 length is 11 residues. CDR1 is SQVTM, CDR2 ANQGSEA, per germline. Trimming removed 4 bases from V and 8 bases from J, with 11 bases in between. This rearrangement joins TRBV29-1 to TRBJ1-2, with D unclear. The source material was CD4+ T cells sorted from blood, sampled at week 24, from a patient treated with tofacitinib. This sequence originates from a human donor with alopecia areata. As DNA, the CDR3 is TGCAGCGTTGGACCCGAGGAGGGCTACACCTTC. Protein product: CSVGPEEGYTF. The complete variable domain, with remaining parts taken from reference TRBV29-1 and TRBJ1-2, reads SAVISQKPSRDICQRGTSLTIQCQVDSQVTMMFWYRQQPGQSLTLIATANQGSEATYESGFVIDKFPISRPNLTFSTLTVSNMSPEDSSIYLCSVGPEEGYTFGSGTRLTVV.